The 4 T cell receptor beta chains given below trace back to one sample, sequenced in a study of T cell responses to AZD1222 COVID-19 vaccine. Clones were read by immunoSEQ multiplex PCR, and TCRdb kept only the in-frame ones, dropping some. The table records about 160,000 clones, around 93% of them present only once. The material was peripheral blood, obtained on day 0 of AZD1222 vaccination. These receptors were taken from an adult in good health.

V gene TRBV5-1 combines with J gene TRBJ1-4; 9 nucleotides align to TRBD1. The CDR3 is made up of 15 amino acids. Germline V gene data show CDR1 as SGHRS and CDR2 as YFSETQ. Germline trimming cut 0 bases from V and 6 bases from J; bases unmatched to any gene: 3. DNA of the CDR3: TGCGCCAGCAGCTTGGAGGGACAGGGCTATGAAAAACTGTTTTTT. Translated, it gives CASSLEGQGYEKLFF.

This clone was found once. This chain joins TRBV19 and TRBJ2-2; D is possibly TRBD2 (6 bases). The CDR3 consists of 16 residues. The germline gives CDR1 LNHDA, CDR2 SQIVND (reference sequence). Trimming took 7 bases from V and 2 from J, leaving 17 bases between them. The CDR3 spells CASMNLGTLNTGELFF. In DNA form, the CDR3 reads TGTGCCAGTATGAACCTCGGGACTCTTAACACCGGGGAGCTGTTTTTT.

This clone appeared once. The chain recombines TRBV20-1 with TRBJ2-1; D is unresolved. Germline V CDR1 and CDR2: DFQATT, SNEGSKA (reference sequence). The CDR3 totals 12 residues. The V end was cut by 3 bases, the J end by 5 bases, with 8 bases between. CDR3: CSASKTHNEQFF. The CDR3 coding sequence is TGCAGTGCTAGTAAGACTCACAATGAGCAGTTCTTC.

The sample holds one count of this clone. The chain links TRBV28 to TRBJ2-3, with 8 bases identical to TRBD2. Germline-derived CDR1 and CDR2 are MDHEN and SYDVKM. This CDR3 has 16 amino acids. V was clipped by 3 bases and J by 0 bases; unmatched bases: 5. CDR3 DNA: TGTGCCAGCAGTTTTTCGGCGGGAGGTAGCACAGATACGCAGTATTTT. Translating gives CASSFSAGGSTDTQYF.